The TCR beta chain under discussion was sequenced for a study of CD8 T cells in Susac syndrome. Study observations and caveats: Acknowledgment was made by the study that its TCR sequencing and HLA analysis involved a relatively small number of individuals.

The CDR3 consists of 14 residues. In germline, CDR1 is LGHDT, CDR2 YNNKEL (reference sequence). V gave up 10 bases and J gave up 7 bases; unmatched junction bases: 7. Blood CD8+ and CD4+ T cells underwent high-throughput TCR beta sequencing. On this clonotype: Its antigen remains unknown.

RNA in amounts of roughly 0.5 to 1 ug was reverse transcribed with random hexamers. Each CDR3 protein gets one entry after TCRdb re-called the immunoSEQ multiplex PCR reads with MiXCR. The sample shows about 160,000 distinct CDR3 sequences, 85% to 95% of them seen only once. The rearrangement uses TRBV3-1 and TRBJ1-6; the match to TRBD1 covers 10 bases. The receptor was derived from a human donor in good health. Sequenced material: CD4+ T cells from PBMCs. CDR3 sequence: CATRLGQGNSPLHF. CDR3 coding DNA: TGTGCCACCCGTCTGGGACAGGGGAATTCACCCCTCCACTTT.